This T cell receptor (beta chain) was recovered during a study of Tregs in tolerant kidney transplant recipients. Concerning this clone itself: Read sequence stops 3 residues before the CDR3 end, and the germline J gene provides the missing end.

CDR3 length: 14 amino acids. Looked up from germline, CDR1 is SNHLY and CDR2 is FYNNEI. Trimming left V 7 bases short and J 2 bases short, with 15 bases between. Repertoires were generated with immunoSEQ multiplex PCR, while TCRdb's copy carries only in-frame clones and drops some. Across about 48,000 clones, the top ten clones capture about 0.85% of the sample. The chain recombines TRBV2 with TRBJ2-7; perhaps TRBD1 as D (5 bases). Sequences were derived from CD4+ T cells from blood, sampled before the transplant. The origin of this receptor is a human donor who received a combined kidney and bone marrow transplant. The sequenced CDR3 bases are TGTGCCAGCACCTCAGGAGCAGGGACCTACGAG. This gives the protein CASTSGAGTYE. The full-length CDR3 reads as CASTSGAGTYEQYF.